The rows below give T cell receptor beta chains drawn from one sample of a study of cytomegalovirus exposure and HLA in healthy donors. Clones were sequenced by immunoSEQ multiplex PCR, and TCRdb holds only the in-frame ones, with some missing. The profile shows 200,000 to 250,000 clones, 65% to 80% of them singletons. The sample consisted of PBMCs. Receptors originate from a man aged 45 to 65 in good health and CMV-seronegative. Both conserved end residues are part of each CDR3.

j_gene	v_gene	len	CDR3aa
TRBJ2-7	TRBV19	13	CASSNGPYYEQYF
TRBJ1-5	TRBV28	16	CASSLNSGYSNQPQHF
TRBJ1-1	TRBV5-1	13	CASSPTGNTEAFF
TRBJ2-3	TRBV4-2	14	CASSQATGTDTQYF
TRBJ2-6	TRBV6-5	14	CASRPPEGANVLTF
TRBJ2-6	TRBV5-1	15	CASSSGQAGANVLTF
TRBJ2-2	TRBV9	15	CASSVGGRNTGELFF
TRBJ2-5	TRBV28	15	CASSSRLAGVETQYF
TRBJ2-7	TRBV9	15	CASSVEGQGAYEQYF
TRBJ2-7	TRBV2	12	CAIGQGSYEQYF
TRBJ2-7	TRBV30	13	CAAYRDSSYEQYF
TRBJ2-1	TRBV7-6	16	CASSRTITLPYNEQFF
TRBJ1-1	TRBV29-1	13	CSVGRGGNTEAFF
TRBJ2-1	TRBV10-1	17	CASSESIAGGGYNEQFF
TRBJ2-7	TRBV6-6	16	CASTKGLAGFSYEQYF
TRBJ1-2	TRBV5-1	15	CASSLTGGMSYGYTF
TRBJ1-1	TRBV6-1	12	CASSPSRVGAFF
TRBJ1-4	TRBV6-1	17	CASSEVAGRTTNEKLFF
TRBJ1-5	TRBV10-3	14	CAIGPTSGNQPQHF
TRBJ2-5	TRBV19	15	CASSIRTTTRETQYF
TRBJ1-4	TRBV10-2	15	CASSDTGKGNEKLFF
TRBJ2-2	TRBV5-6	18	CASSSLALAGGRTGELFF
TRBJ2-7	TRBV2	16	CASSESGGRSSYEQYF
TRBJ2-7	TRBV7-8	15	CASSIQDLSSYEQYF
TRBJ2-3	TRBV13	13	CATWTSGLGTQYF
TRBJ1-6	TRBV7-9	16	CASSLDPFRDGSPLHF
TRBJ2-1	TRBV4-2	15	CASSQDGGNYNEQFF
TRBJ2-5	TRBV28	15	CASSLVGQGRETQYF
TRBJ2-5	TRBV6-5	13	CASSNRGRETQYF
TRBJ2-5	TRBV28	14	CASFTGTSQETQYF
TRBJ2-5	TRBV19	15	CASRLAGGMEETQYF
TRBJ2-3	TRBV29-1	14	CSVDLSGRTDTQYF
TRBJ2-1	TRBV5-1	13	CASSSNGLEKQFF
.	TRBV28	16	CASSPPYGQGKGEQYF
TRBJ1-5	TRBV5-4	17	CASSLGGQPFSNQPQHF
TRBJ1-5	TRBV2	15	CASTGQGRDNQPQHF
TRBJ2-2	TRBV27	14	CATQGQGNSGELFF
TRBJ2-6	TRBV5-1	19	CASSLIGVDRGRGANVLTF
TRBJ2-1	TRBV30	17	CAWNYEQAKISYNEQFF
TRBJ2-5	TRBV25-1	17	CASSPNRASGDQETQYF
TRBJ2-7	TRBV28	16	CASSQQFGQGAYEQYF
TRBJ2-2	TRBV5-6	15	CASSLGPSGPGELFF
TRBJ2-7	TRBV28	16	CASSMFRGTGPYEQYF
TRBJ2-1	TRBV10-3	15	CAIRSGLAGGDEQFF
TRBJ1-2	TRBV27	13	CASSFGGKNRYTF
TRBJ2-1	TRBV30	16	CAWSGLTGHIANEQFF
TRBJ2-7	TRBV10-3	14	CAISQDRDTYEQYF
TRBJ2-1	TRBV7-3	15	CASSRTSGSYNEQFF
TRBJ2-7	TRBV25-1	16	CASSEFVAGGPYEQYF